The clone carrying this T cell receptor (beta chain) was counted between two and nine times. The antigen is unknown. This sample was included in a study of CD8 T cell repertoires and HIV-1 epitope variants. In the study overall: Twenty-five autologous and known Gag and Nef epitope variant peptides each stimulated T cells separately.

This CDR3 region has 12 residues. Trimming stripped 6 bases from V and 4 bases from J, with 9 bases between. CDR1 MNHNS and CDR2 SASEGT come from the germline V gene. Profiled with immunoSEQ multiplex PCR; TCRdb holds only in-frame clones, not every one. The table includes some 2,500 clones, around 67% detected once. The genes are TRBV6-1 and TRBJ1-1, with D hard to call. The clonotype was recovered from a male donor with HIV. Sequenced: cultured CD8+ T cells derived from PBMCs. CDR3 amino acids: CASRAWPTEAFF. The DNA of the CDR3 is TGTGCCAGCAGGGCCTGGCCCACTGAAGCTTTCTTT.